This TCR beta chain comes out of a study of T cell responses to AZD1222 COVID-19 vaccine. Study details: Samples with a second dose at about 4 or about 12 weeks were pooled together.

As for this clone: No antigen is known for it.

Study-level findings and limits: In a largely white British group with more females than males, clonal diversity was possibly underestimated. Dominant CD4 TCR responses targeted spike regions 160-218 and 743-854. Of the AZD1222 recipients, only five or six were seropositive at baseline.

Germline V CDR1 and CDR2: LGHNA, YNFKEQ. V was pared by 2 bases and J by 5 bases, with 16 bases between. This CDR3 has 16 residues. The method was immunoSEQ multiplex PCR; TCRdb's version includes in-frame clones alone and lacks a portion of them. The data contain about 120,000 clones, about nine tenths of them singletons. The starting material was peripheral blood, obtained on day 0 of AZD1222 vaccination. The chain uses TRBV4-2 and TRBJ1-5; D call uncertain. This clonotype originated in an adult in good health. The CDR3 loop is CASSQRPPPQDQPQHF. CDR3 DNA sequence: TGTGCCAGCAGCCAACGTCCCCCGCCACAAGATCAGCCCCAGCATTTT.